The 20 T cell receptor beta chains below were found in one sample sequenced in a study of spatial heterogeneity in lung cancer. Time point: sample taken at primary tumor resection. Sequencing of whole RNA from tumor, nontumor lung or frozen PBMC involved no sorting. MiXCR, run by TCRdb on the 5' RACE reads, gives a single entry per CDR3 protein. The data show about 22,000 distinct CDR3 sequences, with about 4.5% seen just once and roughly 36% held by the top ten. The sample here was PBMCs, taken at surgery. The receptors were gathered from a male donor with early-stage non-small cell lung cancer.

This clonotype was recorded many times. V usage is TRBV7-2 and J usage is TRBJ2-3, with 11 bases matching TRBD2. In germline, CDR1 is SGHTA, CDR2 FQGNSA. V lost 5 bases, J lost 4 bases, and 14 bases stayed unmatched. The CDR3 contains 18 residues. The CDR3 DNA reads TGTGCCAGCAGCCACGGGACTAGCGGATCCCTGAGGGCAGATACGCAGTATTTT. Residues: CASSHGTSGSLRADTQYF.

This clonotype was picked up many times. Written as DNA, the CDR3 is TGCAGTGCTAGAGATCGACTAGCGGGGGGCCTAGAGCAGTTCTTC. This codes for CSARDRLAGGLEQFF. This chain uses TRBV20-1 with TRBJ2-1; 13 bases are shared with TRBD2. The germline CDR1 and CDR2 sequences are DFQATT and SNEGSKA (reference sequence). The V gene end was trimmed by 0 bases and the J gene end by 10 bases; junction bases not matched to a gene: 6. The length of the CDR3 is 15 residues.

To note about this clonotype: Being one base from a much bigger clone, this may be a read error. The genes are TRBV11-2 and TRBJ2-1, with D unclear. The V end was cut by 5 bases, the J end by 9 bases, with 11 bases between. The CDR3 runs 12 residues. Germline lookup yields CDR1 SGHAT and CDR2 FQNNGV. For the CDR3, the DNA is TGTGCCAGCAGCCAGTTTCTGTTTGAGCAGTTCTTC. Protein product: CASSQFLFEQFF.

About this clonotype itself: This may stem from a read error, because a much larger clone lies one nucleotide away. This chain connects TRBV2 to TRBJ2-1; no reliable D call. Trimming stripped 8 bases from V and 10 bases from J, with 15 bases between. Germline-derived CDR1 and CDR2 are SNHLY and FYNNEI. The CDR3 length is 12 residues. DNA for the CDR3: TGTGCCAGCGGTGCCTTACGTGCGGAGCAGTTCTTC. As protein: CASGALRAEQFF.

This clonotype was seen a few times. CDR3 residues: CASSPRRGAGELFF. CDR3 nucleotide sequence: TGTGCCAGCAGCCCTAGGAGGGGGGCCGGGGAGCTGTTTTTT. This rearrangement joins TRBV6-5 to TRBJ2-2, with D possibly being TRBD1 or TRBD2 (6 bases each). This CDR3 comprises 14 residues. Germline loops: CDR1 MNHEY, CDR2 SVGAGI. The V end was cut by 6 bases, the J end by 6 bases, with 14 bases between.

This clonotype was counted many times. This sequence joins TRBV2 and TRBJ2-7; TRBD1 aligns across 7 bases. The CDR3 contains 12 residues. J was trimmed by 4 bases and V by 3 bases; bases with no gene match: 0. Germline V lookup: CDR1 SNHLY, CDR2 FYNNEI. This CDR3 reads CASSEDRYEQYF. CDR3 DNA: TGTGCCAGCAGTGAGGACAGGTACGAGCAGTACTTC.

There are many counts of this clonotype. The chain is built from TRBV2 and TRBJ1-5, with D maybe TRBD1 (6 bases). The CDR3 runs 16 residues. CDR1 and CDR2 (germline): SNHLY, FYNNEI. Trimming removed 5 bases from V and 0 bases from J, with 14 bases in between. The DNA for the CDR3 is TGTGCCAGCAGTCCCGGGACAAGTTATAGCAATCAGCCCCAGCATTTT. Amino acid sequence: CASSPGTSYSNQPQHF.

This clonotype was detected ten times or more. The genes are TRBV6-5 and TRBJ2-7; TRBD2 matches at 11 bases. V shed 4 bases and J 6 bases; nucleotides not matched to a gene: 11. The germline V gene encodes CDR1 MNHEY and CDR2 SVGAGI. The CDR3 length is 16 residues. The CDR3 spells CASSFVAGGPNREQYF. DNA of the CDR3: TGTGCCAGCAGTTTCGTAGCGGGAGGGCCCAACCGCGAGCAGTACTTC.

Many counts were recorded for this clonotype. The chain combines TRBV6-5 with TRBJ2-7; 9 bases align to TRBD1. The CDR3 has 15 residues. V shed 4 bases and J 5 bases; nucleotides not matched to a gene: 9. CDR1 and CDR2 (germline): MNHEY, SVGAGI. The CDR3 nucleotides are TGTGCCAGCAGTTCTCCGGGACAGGGAGAGAACGAGCAGTACTTC. Translation gives CASSSPGQGENEQYF.

This clonotype has at least ten counts. V and J are TRBV20-1 and TRBJ1-5; D is undetermined. Germline CDR1 and CDR2: DFQATT and SNEGSKA (reference sequence). The CDR3 loop spans 14 amino acids. The DNA of the CDR3 is TGCAGCGCCCCACAGTCTTATAGCAATCAGCCCCAGCATTTT. Amino acid sequence: CSAPQSYSNQPQHF.

The rearrangement joins TRBV12-3 or TRBV12-4 to TRBJ1-2, with 9 bases matching TRBD1. This CDR3 contains 17 residues. J lost 1 base, V lost 2 bases, and 8 bases had no gene match. The CDR3 bases are TGTGCCAGCAGTTTAAAGGGACAGGGCCTGATTAACTATGGCTACACCTTC. Protein product: CASSLKGQGLINYGYTF.

This clonotype occurred many times. The chain couples TRBV12-3 or TRBV12-4 to TRBJ2-2, with D perhaps assigned TRBD1 or TRBD2 (5 bases each). The V gene lost 3 bases and the J gene lost 1 base, with 12 bases spanning the gap. The CDR3 sequence is 16 residues long. CDR3: CASSFTGGRNTGELFF. The CDR3 coding sequence is TGTGCCAGCAGTTTTACAGGAGGCCGGAACACCGGGGAGCTGTTTTTT.

At least ten counts were recorded for this clonotype. The V call is TRBV7-2, the J call TRBJ2-5, with D maybe TRBD2 (6 bases). The germline V gene has CDR1 SGHTA and CDR2 FQGNSA. CDR3 length: 14 residues. The V end lost 5 bases, the J end lost 1 base, and 11 bases lay between the germline ends. CDR3 residues: CASSLSGSQETQYF. The CDR3 nucleotides are TGTGCCAGCAGCCTTAGCGGTTCCCAAGAGACCCAGTACTTC. Variable domain in full (rest from reference TRBV7-2 and TRBJ2-5): GAGVSQSPSNKVTEKGKDVELRCDPISGHTALYWYRQSLGQGLEFLIYFQGNSAPDKSGLPSDRFSAERTGGSVSTLTIQRTQQEDSAVYLCASSLSGSQETQYFGPGTRLLVL.

This clonotype was counted at least ten times. This rearrangement joins TRBV18 to TRBJ2-2, with unresolved D. This CDR3 is 16 amino acids long. Trimming took off 3 bases at V and 1 base at J, with 12 bases between the two ends. CDR1 is KGHSH and CDR2 is LQKENI in the germline V gene. Here the CDR3 reads CASSPLRGLNTGELFF. For the CDR3, the DNA is TGTGCCAGCTCACCCCTACGCGGATTGAACACCGGGGAGCTGTTTTTT.

The sample holds many counts of this clonotype. This rearrangement joins TRBV2 to TRBJ2-2, with D hard to call. CDR3 length: 14 amino acids. Germline-derived CDR1 and CDR2 are SNHLY and FYNNEI. V was clipped by 4 bases and J by 5 bases, with 11 bases between them. CDR3 bases: TGTGCCAGCAGTGGGAGTAGTCGGACCGGGGAGCTGTTTTTT. This translates into CASSGSSRTGELFF.

This clonotype appeared many times. This chain connects TRBV7-2 to TRBJ1-5, with no clear D. The CDR3 length is 13 residues. The V gene's germline CDR1 is SGHTA and CDR2 FQGNSA. Trimming removed 5 bases at V and 2 bases at J, with 7 bases between. CDR3 in amino acids: CASSQERNQPQHF. For the CDR3, the DNA is TGTGCCAGCAGCCAGGAACGCAATCAGCCCCAGCATTTT.

At least ten counts were recorded for this clonotype. V and J are TRBV7-8 and TRBJ1-2, with TRBD1 matching 7 bases. Germline V gene data show CDR1 as SGHVS and CDR2 as FQNEAQ. V was clipped by 2 bases and J by 8 bases; unmatched bases: 2. The CDR3 contains 12 residues. CDR3 nucleotide sequence: TGTGCCAGCAGCTTAACAGGGGTAGGCTACACCTTC. Amino acid sequence: CASSLTGVGYTF.

This clonotype was detected many times. This chain connects TRBV5-1 to TRBJ1-1; no clear D gene. The germline V gene has CDR1 SGHRS and CDR2 YFSETQ. CDR3 length: 11 amino acids. Trimming left V 4 bases short and J 7 bases short, with 8 bases between. CDR3 in amino acids: CASSLEGEAFF. In DNA, the CDR3 is TGCGCCAGCAGCCTCGAAGGTGAAGCTTTCTTT.

This clonotype occurred many times. The chain couples TRBV12-3 or TRBV12-4 to TRBJ1-4; 9 bases align to TRBD1. The CDR3 is 14 residues long. The J segment lost 5 bases and the V segment lost 4 bases, leaving 2 bases of the junction unmatched. CDR3 in DNA: TGTGCCAGCAGTTCAGGACAGGGGAATGAAAAACTGTTTTTT. This encodes CASSSGQGNEKLFF.

This clonotype came up a few times. The chain couples TRBV9 to TRBJ2-3, with 7 bases aligning to TRBD1. Trimming at V came to 4 bases and at J to 4 bases, leaving 9 bases not matched to a gene. The V gene's germline CDR1 is SGDLS and CDR2 YYNGEE. This CDR3 is built from 15 residues. Here the CDR3 reads CASSPRPDRSDTQYF. The CDR3 bases are TGTGCCAGCAGCCCCCGTCCGGACAGGTCAGATACGCAGTATTTT.